The rows below give T cell receptor beta chains drawn from one sample of a study of OX40 agonist ivuxolimab in advanced cancers. The repertoire was sequenced with immunoSEQ multiplex PCR; TCRdb's copy has only in-frame clones and lacks some. The repertoire includes approximately 87,000 clones, 88% of them detected once, and about 4% sits in the top ten. The starting material was CD4+ or CD8+ T cells sorted from blood, obtained in a trial of the OX40 agonist ivuxolimab. Receptors originate from an adult with an advanced solid tumor such as melanoma, head and neck, liver or kidney cancer. CDR3s include the opening cysteine and the closing phenylalanine or tryptophan. The D gene is left open where the match is weak. Clone sizes are given selectively: once, few, many, or a class where the clone is expanded.

j_call d_call clone_size v_call cdr3_nt cdr3_aa
TRBJ2-1 TRBD2 NA TRBV5-1 TGCGCCAGCAGCCTTGCTAGCGGGAAATCCTACAATGAGCAGTTCTTC CASSLASGKSYNEQFF
TRBJ2-3 NA few TRBV7-9 TGTGCCAGCAGCTCGGACAGAAGGGGGGATACGCAGTATTTT CASSSDRRGDTQYF
TRBJ2-5 TRBD1 NA TRBV19 TGTGCCAGTAGGACCGGGACAGGGGTCCAAGAGACCCAGTACTTC CASRTGTGVQETQYF
TRBJ1-1 NA NA TRBV6-1 TGTGCCAGCAGTGAAGGCGGGTTCCCTGAAGCTTTCTTT CASSEGGFPEAFF
TRBJ2-6 NA NA TRBV28 TGTGCCAGCAATTGGGGAAGTTACTCTGGGGCCAACGTCCTGACTTTC CASNWGSYSGANVLTF
TRBJ2-5 NA once TRBV6-1 TGTGCCACTCGACTAATAGAGACCCAGTACTTC CATRLIETQYF
TRBJ2-7 TRBD2 once TRBV7-2 TGTGCCAGCAGCTTAGATAGCGGGAGCTTCGGCGAGCAGTACTTC CASSLDSGSFGEQYF
TRBJ2-5 NA once TRBV7-9 TGTGCCAGCAGCCATGGGCAGGCCCAAGAGACCCAGTACTTC CASSHGQAQETQYF
TRBJ2-1 TRBD1 once TRBV18 TGTGCCAGCTCACAGGGACAGGGGATTGGTGGGAGCAGATACAATGAGCAGTTCTTC CASSQGQGIGGSRYNEQFF
TRBJ2-3 TRBD2 NA TRBV6-6 TGTGCCAGCAGTCTAGGACTAGCGGGACTGGATACGCAGTATTTT CASSLGLAGLDTQYF
TRBJ2-7 NA NA TRBV11-2 TGTGCCAGCAGCTCCTCGGATGGGGCCTACGAGCAGTACTTC CASSSSDGAYEQYF
TRBJ2-4 NA NA TRBV19 TGTGCCAGTCGAGGTTTTAACGGGGACACGGACATTCAGTACTTC CASRGFNGDTDIQYF
TRBJ2-3 NA NA TRBV7-3 TGTGCCAGCAGCTTAATGGGGGGCACAGATACGCAGTATTTT CASSLMGGTDTQYF
TRBJ1-2 TRBD1 NA TRBV28 TGTGCCAGCAGAACCGGGACAGGGGATAGCTATGGCTACACCTTC CASRTGTGDSYGYTF
TRBJ2-2 TRBD2 NA TRBV7-9 TGTGCCAGCAGCCCAGCGGCTAGCGGGAGTACCGGGGAGCTGTTTTTT CASSPAASGSTGELFF
TRBJ2-2 TRBD2 NA TRBV30 TGTGCCTGGAGTACGGGACTAGCGGGAGCGATCGGGGAGCTGTTTTTT CAWSTGLAGAIGELFF
TRBJ2-7 TRBD2 NA TRBV7-7 TGTGCTAGCAGCTTAGGCGTCCCTGGAGCGGGAGCCGAGCAGTACTTC CASSLGVPGAGAEQYF